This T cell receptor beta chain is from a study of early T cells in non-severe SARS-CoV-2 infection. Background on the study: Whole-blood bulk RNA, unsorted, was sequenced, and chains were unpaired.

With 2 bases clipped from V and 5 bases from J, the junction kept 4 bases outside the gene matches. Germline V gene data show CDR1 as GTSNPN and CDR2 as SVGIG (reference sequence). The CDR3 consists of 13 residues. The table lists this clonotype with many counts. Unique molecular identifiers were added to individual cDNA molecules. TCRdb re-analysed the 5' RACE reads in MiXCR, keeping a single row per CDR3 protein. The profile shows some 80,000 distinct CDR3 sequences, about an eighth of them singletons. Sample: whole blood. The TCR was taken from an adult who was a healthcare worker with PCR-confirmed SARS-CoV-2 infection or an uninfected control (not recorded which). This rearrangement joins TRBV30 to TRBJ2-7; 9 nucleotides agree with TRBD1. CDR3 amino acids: CAWSPDRGDEQYF. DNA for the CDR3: TGTGCCTGGAGTCCGGACAGGGGAGACGAGCAGTACTTC.